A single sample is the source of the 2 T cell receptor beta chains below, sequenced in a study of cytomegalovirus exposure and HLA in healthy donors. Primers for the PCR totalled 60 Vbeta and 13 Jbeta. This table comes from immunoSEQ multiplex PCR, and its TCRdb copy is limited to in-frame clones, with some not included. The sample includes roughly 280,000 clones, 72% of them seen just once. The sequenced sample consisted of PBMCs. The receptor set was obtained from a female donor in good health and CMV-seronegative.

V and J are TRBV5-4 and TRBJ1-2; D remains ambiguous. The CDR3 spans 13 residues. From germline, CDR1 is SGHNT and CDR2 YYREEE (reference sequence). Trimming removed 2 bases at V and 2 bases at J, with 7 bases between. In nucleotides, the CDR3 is TGTGCCAGCAGCTTACCCGGGAACTATGGCTACACCTTC. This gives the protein CASSLPGNYGYTF. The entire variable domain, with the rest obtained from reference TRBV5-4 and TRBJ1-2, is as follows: ETGVTQSPTHLIKTRGQQVTLRCSSQSGHNTVSWYQQALGQGPQFIFQYYREEENGRGNFPPRFSGLQFPNYSSELNVNALELDDSALYLCASSLPGNYGYTFGSGTRLTVV.

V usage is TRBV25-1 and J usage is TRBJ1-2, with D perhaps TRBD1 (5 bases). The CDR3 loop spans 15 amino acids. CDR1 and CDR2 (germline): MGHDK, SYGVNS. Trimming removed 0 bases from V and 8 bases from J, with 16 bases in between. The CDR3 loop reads CASSEYSPGLGGYTF. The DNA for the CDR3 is TGTGCCAGCAGTGAATACTCCCCAGGGCTTGGCGGCTACACCTTC.